This TCR beta chain was retrieved from a study of regulatory T cells in long-lasting Graves disease. Trimming took 6 bases from V and 2 from J, leaving 12 bases between them. The CDR3 covers 14 residues. The time point denotes: newly diagnosed GD, antithyroid drugs for less than 3 months. PBMCs provided the RNA from which the TCR library was made. Study-wide findings and caveats: TRBV28, TRBJ1-2 and TRBJ2-5 were favored in persistent disease.

This clonotype was found many times. Its antigen remains unknown. Investigators prepared the TCR beta libraries by applying iRepertoire HTBI primers and Arm-PCR of CDR3 regions. TCRdb re-called the multiplex PCR reads with MiXCR, one entry per CDR3 protein. The sample has some 250,000 distinct CDR3 sequences; 15% to 20% are singletons. These same records also appear under a second study, on T cells in Graves' hyperthyroidism and ophthalmopathy. That source adds: Reasons for excluding patients were uncontrolled infection, other autoimmune disease, pregnancy or lactation. Initially, a first-round RT-PCR of the TCR CDR3 employed the HTBI primer set.

The sample consisted of peripheral blood mononuclear cells (PBMCs), taken at new diagnosis, from a patient treated with antithyroid drugs. The V and J genes are TRBV12-3 or TRBV12-4 and TRBJ2-3; D is ambiguous. The receptor was derived from a woman aged 25 to 45 with Graves disease. This CDR3 is CASRRTRATDTQYF. The DNA for the CDR3 is TGTGCCAGCAGACGGACCCGCGCCACAGATACGCAGTATTTT.